A selection of T cell receptor beta chains follows, all from one sample in a study of T cells in tuberculosis. Profiling relied on immunoSEQ multiplex PCR, and the TCRdb table lists in-frame clones only, not all of them. The table has about 54,000 clones, roughly 87% seen once. Material: CD1b-GMM tetramer-negative cells sorted from PBMCs. Receptor source: an adult woman with latent tuberculosis. Each CDR3 is given with its conserved first and last residue. A D gene is named only where the DNA matches it firmly. The size of a clone is reported for some rows only, either as once, few or many, or as a class for expanded clones.

V gene: TRBV7-9; CDR3 length: 18; clone size: -; D gene: TRBD2; J gene: TRBJ2-1; CDR3 protein: CASSPNYVAGGINNEQFF; CDR3 DNA: TGTGCCAGCAGCCCGAACTATGTAGCGGGAGGGATAAACAATGAGCAGTTCTTC
V gene: TRBV5-3; CDR3 length: 15; clone size: -; D gene: TRBD1; J gene: TRBJ2-2; CDR3 protein: CARSRDRGGTGELFF; CDR3 DNA: TGTGCCAGAAGTCGGGACAGGGGAGGAACCGGGGAGCTGTTTTTT
V gene: TRBV6-6; CDR3 length: 16; clone size: -; D gene: -; J gene: TRBJ2-1; CDR3 protein: CASRPSGQGIRNEQFF; CDR3 DNA: TGTGCCAGCAGGCCATCAGGGCAGGGGATTAGGAATGAGCAGTTCTTC
V gene: TRBV27; CDR3 length: 16; clone size: once; D gene: -; J gene: TRBJ2-1; CDR3 protein: CASSLLGEAAYNEQFF; CDR3 DNA: TGTGCCAGCAGTTTATTAGGAGAGGCCGCTTACAATGAGCAGTTCTTC
V gene: TRBV5-1; CDR3 length: 15; clone size: -; D gene: -; J gene: TRBJ1-2; CDR3 protein: CASSQLQGLMNGYTF; CDR3 DNA: TGCGCCAGCAGCCAACTACAGGGCTTGATGAATGGCTACACCTTC
V gene: TRBV11-3; CDR3 length: 16; clone size: -; D gene: TRBD2; J gene: TRBJ2-1; CDR3 protein: CASSLGGTSGDNEQFF; CDR3 DNA: TGTGCCAGCAGCTTAGGAGGGACTAGCGGAGACAATGAGCAGTTCTTC
V gene: TRBV28; CDR3 length: 14; clone size: -; D gene: -; J gene: TRBJ1-2; CDR3 protein: CASSLSQGTYGYTF; CDR3 DNA: TGTGCCAGCAGTTTATCCCAGGGAACCTATGGCTACACCTTC
V gene: TRBV29-1; CDR3 length: 12; clone size: -; D gene: -; J gene: TRBJ1-1; CDR3 protein: CSGEGRRAEAFF; CDR3 DNA: TGCAGCGGAGAGGGCAGGAGGGCTGAAGCTTTCTTT
V gene: TRBV15; CDR3 length: 18; clone size: -; D gene: TRBD2; J gene: TRBJ2-2; CDR3 protein: CATSLTSGLSTNTGELFF; CDR3 DNA: TGTGCCACCAGCTTGACTAGCGGGCTCTCCACGAACACCGGGGAGCTGTTTTTT
V gene: TRBV6-1; CDR3 length: 14; clone size: few; D gene: TRBD1; J gene: TRBJ2-2; CDR3 protein: CASRPGTENGELFF; CDR3 DNA: TGTGCCAGCAGACCTGGGACAGAAAACGGGGAGCTGTTTTTT
V gene: TRBV5-1; CDR3 length: 15; clone size: -; D gene: TRBD2; J gene: TRBJ2-1; CDR3 protein: CASSLLRGGVDEQFF; CDR3 DNA: TGCGCCAGCAGCTTGCTGCGGGGGGGCGTCGATGAGCAGTTCTTC
V gene: TRBV29-1; CDR3 length: 15; clone size: once; D gene: -; J gene: TRBJ1-2; CDR3 protein: CSVVGQGTGFYGYTF; CDR3 DNA: TGCAGCGTTGTGGGTCAGGGAACTGGATTCTATGGCTACACCTTC
V gene: TRBV13; CDR3 length: 14; clone size: -; D gene: -; J gene: TRBJ2-1; CDR3 protein: CASSFRTSNNEQFF; CDR3 DNA: TGTGCCAGCAGCTTCCGGACTTCTAACAATGAGCAGTTCTTC
V gene: TRBV4-2; CDR3 length: 17; clone size: -; D gene: -; J gene: TRBJ1-2; CDR3 protein: CASSLGKGVPLNYGYTF; CDR3 DNA: TGTGCCAGCAGCCTGGGGAAAGGGGTTCCTCTAAACTATGGCTACACCTTC
V gene: TRBV7-3; CDR3 length: 15; clone size: -; D gene: -; J gene: TRBJ2-3; CDR3 protein: CASSKIPGVGDTQYF; CDR3 DNA: TGTGCCAGCAGCAAGATCCCAGGGGTGGGAGATACGCAGTATTTT
V gene: TRBV5-1; CDR3 length: 14; clone size: -; D gene: -; J gene: TRBJ2-5; CDR3 protein: CASSLGLHQETQYF; CDR3 DNA: TGCGCCAGCAGCTTGGGGCTCCACCAAGAGACCCAGTACTTC
V gene: TRBV15; CDR3 length: 15; clone size: few; D gene: TRBD1; J gene: TRBJ2-2; CDR3 protein: CATSTGTGDTGELFF; CDR3 DNA: TGTGCCACCAGCACCGGGACAGGGGACACCGGGGAGCTGTTTTTT
V gene: TRBV11-2; CDR3 length: 18; clone size: -; D gene: TRBD2; J gene: TRBJ2-4; CDR3 protein: CASSFPSLERGAKNIQYF; CDR3 DNA: TGTGCCAGCAGCTTTCCCTCGCTTGAGCGGGGGGCGAAAAACATTCAGTACTTC
V gene: TRBV12-5; CDR3 length: 15; clone size: once; D gene: -; J gene: TRBJ2-1; CDR3 protein: CASGLPTLSYNEQFF; CDR3 DNA: TGTGCTAGTGGTTTGCCAACCCTAAGCTACAATGAGCAGTTCTTC
V gene: TRBV6-4; CDR3 length: 15; clone size: once; D gene: TRBD2; J gene: TRBJ2-1; CDR3 protein: CASSVLAGEVSEQFF; CDR3 DNA: TGTGCCAGCAGCGTACTAGCGGGAGAGGTTAGTGAGCAGTTCTTC